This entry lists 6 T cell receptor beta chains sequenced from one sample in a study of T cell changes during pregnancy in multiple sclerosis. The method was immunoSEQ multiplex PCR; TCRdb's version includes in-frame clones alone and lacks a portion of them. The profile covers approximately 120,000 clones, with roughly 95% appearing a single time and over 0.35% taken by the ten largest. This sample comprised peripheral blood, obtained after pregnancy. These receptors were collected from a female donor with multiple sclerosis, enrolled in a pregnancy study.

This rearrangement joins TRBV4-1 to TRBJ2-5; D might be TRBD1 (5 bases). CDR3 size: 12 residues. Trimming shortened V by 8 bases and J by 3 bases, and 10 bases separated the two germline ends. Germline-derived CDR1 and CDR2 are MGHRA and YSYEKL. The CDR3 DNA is TGCGCCAGCGTCAGGGAAAAAGAGACCCAGTACTTC. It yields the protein CASVREKETQYF.

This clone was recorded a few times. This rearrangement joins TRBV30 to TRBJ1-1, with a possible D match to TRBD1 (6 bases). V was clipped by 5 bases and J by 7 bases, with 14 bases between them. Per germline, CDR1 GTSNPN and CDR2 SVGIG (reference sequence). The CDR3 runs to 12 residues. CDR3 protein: CAWERQGIEAFF. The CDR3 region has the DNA TGTGCCTGGGAGCGGCAGGGGATTGAAGCTTTCTTT.

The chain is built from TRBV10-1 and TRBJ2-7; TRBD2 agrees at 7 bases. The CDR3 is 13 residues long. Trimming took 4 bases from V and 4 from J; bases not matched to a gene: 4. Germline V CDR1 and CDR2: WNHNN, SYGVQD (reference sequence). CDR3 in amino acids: CASSGLALYEQYF. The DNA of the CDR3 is TGCGCCAGCAGTGGACTAGCTCTATACGAGCAGTACTTC.

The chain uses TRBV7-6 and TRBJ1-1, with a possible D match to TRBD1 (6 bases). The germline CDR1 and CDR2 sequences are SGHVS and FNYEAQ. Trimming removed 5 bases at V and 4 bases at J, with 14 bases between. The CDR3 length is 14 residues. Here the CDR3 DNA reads TGTGCCAGCAGCCAAGGGGGGGCGTCCACTGAAGCTTTCTTT. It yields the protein CASSQGGASTEAFF. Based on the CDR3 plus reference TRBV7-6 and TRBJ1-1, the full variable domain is GAGVSQSPRYKVTKRGQDVALRCDPISGHVSLYWYRQALGQGPEFLTYFNYEAQQDKSGLPNDRFSAERPEGSISTLTIQRTEQRDSAMYRCASSQGGASTEAFFGQGTRLTVV.

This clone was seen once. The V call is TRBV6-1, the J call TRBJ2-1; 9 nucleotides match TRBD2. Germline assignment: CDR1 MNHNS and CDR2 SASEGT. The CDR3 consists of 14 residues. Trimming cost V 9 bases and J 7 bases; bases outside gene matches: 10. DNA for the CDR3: TGTGCCAGTCTCCGGCTAGCGGGAAGGAATGAGCAGTTCTTC. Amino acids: CASLRLAGRNEQFF.

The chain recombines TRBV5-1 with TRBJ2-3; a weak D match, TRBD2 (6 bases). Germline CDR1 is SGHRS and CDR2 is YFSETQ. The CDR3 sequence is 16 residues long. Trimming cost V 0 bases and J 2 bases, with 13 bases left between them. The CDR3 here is CASSLDGWGDTDTQYF. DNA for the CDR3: TGCGCCAGCAGCTTGGACGGATGGGGGGACACAGATACGCAGTATTTT.